This TCR beta chain was found in a study of T cell responses to AZD1222 COVID-19 vaccine. Whole-study results and caveats: Among those given AZD1222, only five or six were seropositive at baseline. Dominant CD4 TCR responses targeted spike regions 160-218 and 743-854. Repertoires in all cases were sampled only once the peak T cell response had passed.

CDR1 and CDR2 (germline): ENHRY, SYGVKD. The CDR3 is 17 residues long. V was clipped by 5 bases and J by 8 bases, with 27 bases between them. About this clone itself: Antigen specificity is unknown.

Generated by immunoSEQ multiplex PCR, the TCRdb table keeps only in-frame clones and is missing some. Of 120,000 to 150,000 clones in the sample, 93% are singletons; the top ten hold more than 0.85%. The origin of this receptor is an adult in good health. This chain connects TRBV10-3 to TRBJ1-2; D might be TRBD1 (5 bases). The sequences come from peripheral blood, collected on day 0 of MenACWY control vaccination. The CDR3 DNA follows: TGTGCCATCAGTCCGAACCTCCGGGACCAACTCGATAAGGGCTACACCTTC. It translates to CAISPNLRDQLDKGYTF.